This T cell receptor (beta chain) was observed in a study of blood T cell repertoires in COVID-19. Study background: Collection of acute and convalescent COVID-19 samples took place in the United States, Italy and Spain. PBMCs, B-cell-depleted T cells, or T cells were the source of the cDNA or gDNA that made up the material.

The CDR3 is 15 residues long. V was clipped by 3 bases and J by 9 bases, with 18 bases between them. The germline V gene encodes CDR1 MNHEY and CDR2 SMNVEV (reference sequence). Authors' data handling: Estimates of nucleated cell counts were drawn from the amplification of reference gene primers. Some clones are missing from TCRdb's copy, which holds only in-frame ones; the method was immunoSEQ multiplex PCR. V and J calls and clone size are those listed in that table; D and trimming were worked out from the DNA. The data contain some 400,000 clones, about four fifths of them seen just once; the ten biggest clones take up over 0.95%.

Sequencing was performed on peripheral blood. The genes are TRBV27 and TRBJ2-1; D perhaps matches TRBD2 (6 bases). The receptor's source is a human donor with acute or convalescent COVID-19. The donor label of this sample is uncertain. The CDR3 is CASSFFGRRAGEQFF. The CDR3 bases are TGTGCCAGCAGTTTCTTCGGGCGGAGGGCGGGTGAGCAGTTCTTC.